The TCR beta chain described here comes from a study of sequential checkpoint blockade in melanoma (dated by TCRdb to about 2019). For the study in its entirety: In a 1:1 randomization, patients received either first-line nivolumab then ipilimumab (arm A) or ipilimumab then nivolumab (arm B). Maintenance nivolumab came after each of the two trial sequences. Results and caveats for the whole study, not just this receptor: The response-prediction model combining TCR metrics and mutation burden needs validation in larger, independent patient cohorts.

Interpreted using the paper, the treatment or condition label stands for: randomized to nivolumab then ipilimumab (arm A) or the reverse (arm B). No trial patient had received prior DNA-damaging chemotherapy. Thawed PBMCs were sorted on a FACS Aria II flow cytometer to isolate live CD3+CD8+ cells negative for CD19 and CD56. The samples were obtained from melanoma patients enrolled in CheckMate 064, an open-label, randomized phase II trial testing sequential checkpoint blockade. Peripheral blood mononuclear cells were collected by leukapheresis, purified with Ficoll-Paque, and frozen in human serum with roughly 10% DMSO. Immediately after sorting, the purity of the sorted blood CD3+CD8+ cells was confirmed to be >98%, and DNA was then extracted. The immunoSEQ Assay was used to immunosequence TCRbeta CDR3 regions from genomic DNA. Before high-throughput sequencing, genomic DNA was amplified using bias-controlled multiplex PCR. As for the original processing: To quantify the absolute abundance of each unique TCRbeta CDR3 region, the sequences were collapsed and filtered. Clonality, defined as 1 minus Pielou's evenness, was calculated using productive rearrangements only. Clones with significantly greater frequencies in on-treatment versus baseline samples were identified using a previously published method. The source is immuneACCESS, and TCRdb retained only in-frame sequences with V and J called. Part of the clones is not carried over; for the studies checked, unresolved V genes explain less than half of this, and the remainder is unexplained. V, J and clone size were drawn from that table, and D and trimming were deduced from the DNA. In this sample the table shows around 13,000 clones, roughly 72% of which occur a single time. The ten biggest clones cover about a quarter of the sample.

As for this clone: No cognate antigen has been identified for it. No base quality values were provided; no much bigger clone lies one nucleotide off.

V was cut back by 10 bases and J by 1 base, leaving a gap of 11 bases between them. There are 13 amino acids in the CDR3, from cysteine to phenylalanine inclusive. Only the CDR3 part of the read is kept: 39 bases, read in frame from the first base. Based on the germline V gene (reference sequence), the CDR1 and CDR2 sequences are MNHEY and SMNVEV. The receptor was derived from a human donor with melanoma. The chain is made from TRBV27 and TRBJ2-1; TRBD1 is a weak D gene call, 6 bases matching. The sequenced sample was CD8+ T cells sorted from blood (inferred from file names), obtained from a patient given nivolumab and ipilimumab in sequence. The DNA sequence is TGTGCCACCATCGACAGGTCCTACAATGAGCAGTTCTTC. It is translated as CATIDRSYNEQFF.